This T cell receptor (beta chain) was recorded in a study of blood T cell repertoires in COVID-19. As for the study in general: T cells, B-cell-depleted T cells, or PBMCs provided the cDNA or gDNA that served as material.

V dropped 2 bases and J dropped 3; count of bases not matched to a gene: 17. CDR1 and CDR2 from the germline V gene are SEHNR and FQNEAQ (reference sequence). The CDR3 length is 19 residues. TCRdb's table, derived via immunoSEQ multiplex PCR, lists solely in-frame clones and lacks some. The sample has about 190,000 clones, around four fifths seen once. The receptor was isolated from a woman aged 40-49 years with acute or convalescent COVID-19. Sequencing used peripheral blood. The rearrangement uses TRBV7-9 and TRBJ2-7, with TRBD1 matching 9 bases. CDR3 nucleotides: TGTGCCAGCAGCTTAACGTCCCCGGGTTTGGGACAGGGTCACTACGAGCAGTACTTC. Translating it yields CASSLTSPGLGQGHYEQYF.